What follows describes a single T cell receptor (beta chain). The antigen is not known. The sample's treatment: about 20 received Ad26.COV2.S at low or high dose, single or two shots; several received placebo; per-sample allocation not given. Sample collection was performed on day 63 after the first vaccine or placebo injection. Sequencing used immunoSEQ multiplex PCR; TCRdb keeps in-frame clones, though not all of them. The sample lists a few hundred thousand clones; 83% were seen once. These data belong to a study of Ad26.COV2.S vaccination and SARS-CoV-2 variants. General study points: Researchers cautioned that TCR breadth and depth analyses may have underestimated total T cell responses. Placebo recipients had lower spike-specific TCR breadth than vaccine recipients.

CDR1 and CDR2 from the germline V gene are MNHEY and SVGEGT. The germline V and J ends were trimmed by 4 bases and 3 bases, with 15 bases remaining between them. The length of the CDR3 is 15 residues. The sequence came from a person between 18 and 59 years old who received the Ad26.COV2.S COVID-19 vaccine or a placebo. This chain connects TRBV6-2 or TRBV6-3 to TRBJ1-1; D remains ambiguous. This specimen was peripheral blood, taken in a trial of Ad26.COV2.S vaccine versus placebo. As DNA, the CDR3 is TGTGCCAGCAGTTGGATTTCTCGACGGGACACTGAAGCTTTCTTT. Its translation: CASSWISRRDTEAFF.